The following is a TCR beta chain sequence with its context. This sample is part of a study of blood T cell repertoires in COVID-19. Overall study: From the United States, Italy and Spain came samples of acute and convalescent COVID-19. PBMCs, B-cell-depleted T cells, or T cells provided the cDNA or gDNA that made up the material.

Original processing notes: Amplifying reference gene primers gave estimates of nucleated cell counts. Assay: immunoSEQ multiplex PCR; the TCRdb copy retains only in-frame clones and omits some. The V and J calls and the clone size are those of that table, but D and trimming were determined from the DNA. The table includes 110,000 or so clones, about 80% detected once. The V gene's germline CDR1 is KGHSH and CDR2 LQKENI. The CDR3 has 14 amino acids. J gave up 7 bases and V 1 base, and 1 base lay outside the gene matches. Sequencing input: peripheral blood. V usage is TRBV18 and J usage is TRBJ1-4, with TRBD1 identical over 9 bases. This receptor was obtained from a woman aged 70 to 79 with acute or convalescent COVID-19. The CDR3 DNA reads TGTGCCAGCTCACCACGACAGGGGGGTGAAAAACTGTTTTTT. The encoded protein is CASSPRQGGEKLFF.